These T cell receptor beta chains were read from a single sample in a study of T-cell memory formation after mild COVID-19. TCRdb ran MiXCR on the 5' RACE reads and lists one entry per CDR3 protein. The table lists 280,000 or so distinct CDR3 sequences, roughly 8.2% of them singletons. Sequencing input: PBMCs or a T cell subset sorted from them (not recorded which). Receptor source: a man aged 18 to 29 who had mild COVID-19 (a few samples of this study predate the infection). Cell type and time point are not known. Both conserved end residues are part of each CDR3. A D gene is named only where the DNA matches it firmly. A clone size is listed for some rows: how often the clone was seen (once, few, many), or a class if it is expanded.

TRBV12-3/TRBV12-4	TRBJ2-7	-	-	CASSYGTPEF	TGTGCCAGCAGTTACGGGACACCTGAGTTC
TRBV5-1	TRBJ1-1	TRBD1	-	CASSTTGGSTTEAFF	TGCGCCAGCAGCACCACAGGGGGGTCGACCACTGAAGCTTTCTTT
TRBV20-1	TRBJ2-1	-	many	CSAFHPLGVGNNEQFF	TGCAGTGCTTTCCATCCCCTAGGCGTGGGGAACAATGAGCAGTTCTTC
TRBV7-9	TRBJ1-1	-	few	CASSLEAFF	TGTGCCAGCAGCTTGGAAGCTTTCTTT
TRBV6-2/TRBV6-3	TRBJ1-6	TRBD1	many	CASSRGTDNSPLHF	TGTGCCAGCAGTCGCGGGACAGACAATTCACCCCTCCACTTT
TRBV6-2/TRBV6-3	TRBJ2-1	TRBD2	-	CASSYPPSGGAEEQFF	TGTGCCAGCAGTTACCCCCCTAGCGGGGGGGCCGAAGAGCAGTTCTTC
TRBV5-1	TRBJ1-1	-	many	CASSSRDTEAFF	TGCGCCAGCAGCTCCAGGGACACTGAAGCTTTCTTT
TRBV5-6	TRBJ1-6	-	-	CASSLATAGALHF	TGTGCCAGCAGCTTGGCGACCGCGGGTGCCCTCCACTTT
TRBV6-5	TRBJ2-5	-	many	CASSYSGETQYF	TGTGCCAGCAGTTACTCCGGGGAGACCCAGTACTTC
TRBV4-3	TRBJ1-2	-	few	CASSNGVGRGGGYTF	TGCGCCAGCAGCAATGGGGTTGGACGGGGAGGTGGCTACACCTTC
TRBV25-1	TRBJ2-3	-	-	CASSDKNTDTQYF	TGTGCCAGCAGTGATAAGAACACAGATACGCAGTATTTT
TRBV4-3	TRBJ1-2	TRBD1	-	CASSPGTGLYGYTF	TGCGCCAGCAGCCCCGGGACAGGGCTTTATGGCTACACCTTC
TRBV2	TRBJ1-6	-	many	CASNPPPSYNSPLHF	TGTGCCAGCAATCCACCTCCCTCCTATAATTCACCCCTCCACTTT
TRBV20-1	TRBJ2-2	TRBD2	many	CSASIAGGYYPGELFF	TGCAGTGCTAGTATAGCGGGGGGGTATTATCCCGGGGAGCTGTTTTTT
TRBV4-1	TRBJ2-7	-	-	CASSHHIFGREYEQYF	TGCGCCAGCAGCCATCATATTTTTGGCAGGGAATACGAGCAGTACTTC
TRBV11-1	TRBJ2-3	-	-	CASSTLQVGVDTQYF	TGTGCCAGCAGCACCTTACAAGTTGGGGTCGATACGCAGTATTTT
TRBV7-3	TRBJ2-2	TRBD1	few	CASSARQGASGELFF	TGTGCCAGCAGCGCCCGACAGGGGGCATCCGGGGAGCTGTTTTTT
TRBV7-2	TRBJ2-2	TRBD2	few	CASSLVLAGGPGELFF	TGTGCCAGCAGCTTAGTCCTAGCGGGGGGGCCCGGGGAGCTGTTTTTT
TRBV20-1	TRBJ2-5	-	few	CSAIRDIQETQYF	TGCAGTGCTATCCGGGACATTCAAGAGACCCAGTACTTC
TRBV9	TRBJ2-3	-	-	CASSSVTSSDTQYF	TGTGCCAGCAGCTCAGTCACTAGCTCAGATACGCAGTATTTT
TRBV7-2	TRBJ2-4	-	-	CASSLGNVVDIQYF	TGTGCCAGCAGCTTAGGCAACGTCGTGGACATTCAGTACTTC
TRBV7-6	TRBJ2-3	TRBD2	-	CASSLESGGRTDTQYF	TGTGCCAGCAGCTTAGAGTCGGGGGGGCGGACAGATACGCAGTATTTT
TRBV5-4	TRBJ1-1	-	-	CAIGRGTFF	TGTGCCATCGGACGGGGAACTTTCTTT
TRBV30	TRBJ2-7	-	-	CACGFSWAHEQYF	TGTGCCTGCGGTTTTTCCTGGGCCCACGAGCAGTACTTC
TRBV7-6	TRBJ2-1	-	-	CASSNPGYNEQFF	TGTGCCAGCAGCAACCCGGGGTACAATGAGCAGTTCTTC
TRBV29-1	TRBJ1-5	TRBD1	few	CSVRTGSNNQPQHF	TGCAGCGTTAGGACAGGGAGTAACAATCAGCCCCAGCATTTT
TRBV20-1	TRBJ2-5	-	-	CSARTGAGQETQYF	TGCAGTGCTAGGACTGGGGCAGGACAAGAGACCCAGTACTTC
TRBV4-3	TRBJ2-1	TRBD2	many	CASSQDSGGRDEQFF	TGCGCCAGCAGCCAAGATTCCGGGGGGAGGGATGAGCAGTTCTTC
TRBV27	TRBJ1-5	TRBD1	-	CASSLTQGRQPQHF	TGTGCCAGCAGCCTAACACAGGGGAGGCAGCCCCAGCATTTT
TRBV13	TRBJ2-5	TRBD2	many	CASSLGLAGGLETQYF	TGTGCCAGCAGCTTAGGCCTAGCGGGGGGGCTCGAGACCCAGTACTTC
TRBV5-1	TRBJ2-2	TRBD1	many	CASTPLTGSIGELFF	TGCGCCAGCACCCCACTGACAGGGAGTATCGGGGAGCTGTTTTTT
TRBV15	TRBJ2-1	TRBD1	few	CATRAGQGWNEQFF	TGTGCCACCAGGGCGGGACAGGGGTGGAATGAGCAGTTCTTC
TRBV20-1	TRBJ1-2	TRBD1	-	CSATEGAVGYGYTF	TGCAGTGCGACGGAGGGGGCCGTTGGCTATGGCTACACCTTC
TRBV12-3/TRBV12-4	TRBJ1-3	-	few	CASSSPLGPGNTIYF	TGTGCCAGCAGTTCGCCCCTAGGGCCTGGAAACACCATATATTTT
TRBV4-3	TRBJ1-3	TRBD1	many	CASSRSWTGSGNTIYF	TGCGCCAGCAGCCGTAGTTGGACAGGCTCTGGAAACACCATATATTTT
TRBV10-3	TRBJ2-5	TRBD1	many	CAISDHGQGAAKKPKETQYF	TGTGCCATCAGTGACCACGGACAGGGGGCGGCCAAGAAGCCAAAAGAGACCCAGTACTTC
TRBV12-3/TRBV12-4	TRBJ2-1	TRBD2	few	CASSSGTSGGNNEQFF	TGTGCCAGCAGTAGCGGGACTAGCGGTGGTAACAATGAGCAGTTCTTC
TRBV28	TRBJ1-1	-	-	CASSYAFEAFF	TGTGCCAGCAGTTACGCTTTTGAAGCTTTCTTT
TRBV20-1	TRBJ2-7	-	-	CSADVRGIEQYF	TGCAGTGCGGACGTGAGGGGCATCGAGCAGTACTTC
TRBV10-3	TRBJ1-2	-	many	CAISESLYGYTF	TGTGCCATCAGTGAGTCGCTCTACGGCTACACCTTC
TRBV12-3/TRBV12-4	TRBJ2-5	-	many	CASSLRRTQYF	TGTGCCAGCAGTTTGAGAAGGACCCAGTACTTC
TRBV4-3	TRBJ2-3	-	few	CASSRQKGSSTDTQYF	TGCGCCAGCAGTAGGCAAAAGGGGTCGTCCACAGATACGCAGTATTTT
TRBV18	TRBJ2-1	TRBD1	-	CASSPSLGQGPNEQFF	TGTGCCAGCTCACCGAGCCTCGGACAGGGGCCCAATGAGCAGTTCTTC
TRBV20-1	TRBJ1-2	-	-	CSARGNSYGYTF	TGCAGTGCTAGAGGAAACAGCTATGGCTACACCTTC
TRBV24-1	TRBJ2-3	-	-	CATMGRVSGLEDTQYF	TGTGCCACCATGGGGCGCGTATCGGGGTTGGAGGATACGCAGTATTTT
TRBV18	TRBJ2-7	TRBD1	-	CASSRGRTGGRDEQYF	TGTGCCAGCTCTCGGGGTAGGACAGGGGGCCGGGACGAGCAGTACTTC
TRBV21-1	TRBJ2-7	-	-	CATKEGSRYEQYF	TGTGCCACTAAGGAAGGGTCCCGCTACGAGCAGTACTTC
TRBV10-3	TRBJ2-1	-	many	CAISGDSRTDNEQFF	TGTGCCATCAGTGGAGATTCTCGGACAGACAATGAGCAGTTCTTC
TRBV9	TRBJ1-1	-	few	CASSVVGDTEAFF	TGTGCCAGCAGCGTAGTTGGGGACACTGAAGCTTTCTTT
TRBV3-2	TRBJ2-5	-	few	CARKDSVEQETQYF	TGTGCCAGAAAGGACAGCGTTGAGCAAGAGACCCAGTACTTC
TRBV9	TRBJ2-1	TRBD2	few	CASSVLERGYSEQFF	TGTGCCAGCAGCGTACTTGAGCGGGGGTATAGTGAGCAGTTCTTC
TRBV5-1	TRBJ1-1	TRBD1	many	CASSLGTGENTEAFF	TGCGCCAGCAGCCTTGGGACAGGGGAGAACACTGAAGCTTTCTTT
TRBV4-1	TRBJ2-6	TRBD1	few	CASSVGYGTGALFGANVLTF	TGCGCCAGCAGCGTAGGTTATGGGACAGGGGCCTTGTTTGGGGCCAACGTCCTGACTTTC
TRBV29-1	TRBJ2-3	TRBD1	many	CSVGGQGADTQYF	TGCAGCGTTGGGGGACAGGGGGCAGATACGCAGTATTTT